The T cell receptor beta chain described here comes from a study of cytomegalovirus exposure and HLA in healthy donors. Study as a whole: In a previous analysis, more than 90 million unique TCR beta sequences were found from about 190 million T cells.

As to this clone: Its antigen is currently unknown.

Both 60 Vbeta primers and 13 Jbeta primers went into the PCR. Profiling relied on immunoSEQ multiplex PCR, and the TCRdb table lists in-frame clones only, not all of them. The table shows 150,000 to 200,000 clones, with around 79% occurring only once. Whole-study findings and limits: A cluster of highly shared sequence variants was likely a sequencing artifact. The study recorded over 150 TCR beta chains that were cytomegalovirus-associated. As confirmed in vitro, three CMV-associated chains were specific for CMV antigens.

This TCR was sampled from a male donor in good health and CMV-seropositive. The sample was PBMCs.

The CDR3: CASSPGGLRGTGELFF. In DNA form, the CDR3 reads TGCGCCAGCAGCCCGGGCGGCCTTCGGGGCACCGGGGAGCTGTTTTTT. V gene TRBV5-1 combines with J gene TRBJ2-2; a possible D gene is TRBD2 (5 bases). Germline CDR1 is SGHRS and CDR2 is YFSETQ. V was shortened by 4 bases and J by 4 bases, with 17 bases between the two germline ends. The CDR3 sequence is 16 residues long.